These 29 T cell receptor beta chains came from one sample sequenced in a study of early T cells in non-severe SARS-CoV-2 infection (dated by TCRdb to about 2021). Library generation was performed with 5' RACE. The data were produced on a NextSeq 500. Clones were called with MiXCR by TCRdb after fastp trimmed the public reads at Q25, and only in-frame beta chains were retained. Rows with a matching CDR3 protein are joined into one entry that keeps the most common DNA and genes. For this sample the table gives around 59,000 distinct CDR3 sequences, of which about 8.9% were detected only once. The ten biggest clones cover 17% of the sample. Source material: whole blood. Source of these receptors: an adult who was a healthcare worker with PCR-confirmed SARS-CoV-2 infection or an uninfected control (not recorded which).

This clonotype was seen more than once but under ten times. The chain's CDR3 is CASRQRLAGEEQYF. CDR3 nucleotide sequence: TGTGCCAGCAGACAAAGACTAGCGGGGGAAGAGCAGTACTTC. The chain joins TRBV7-8 to TRBJ2-7; 12 bases match TRBD2. The CDR3 extends over 14 amino acids. CDR1 and CDR2 (germline): SGHVS, FQNEAQ. V lost 6 bases and J lost 7; bases outside the gene matches: 7.

This clonotype was observed at least ten times. V and J are TRBV5-1 and TRBJ2-6, with D possibly being TRBD2 (6 bases). Germline lookup yields CDR1 SGHRS and CDR2 YFSETQ. CDR3 size: 15 residues. V gave up 2 bases and J gave up 0 bases, with 6 bases separating them. In nucleotides, the CDR3 is TGCGCCAGCAGCTTCGGGAGCTCTGGGGCCAACGTCCTGACTTTC. Protein: CASSFGSSGANVLTF. Filled out from reference TRBV5-1 and TRBJ2-6, the complete variable domain reads KAGVTQTPRYLIKTRGQQVTLSCSPISGHRSVSWYQQTPGQGLQFLFEYFSETQRNKGNFPGRFSGRQFSNSRSEMNVSTLELGDSALYLCASSFGSSGANVLTFGAGSRLTVL.

This clonotype was recorded at least ten times. The gene calls are TRBV29-1 and TRBJ2-1, with 9 bases identical to TRBD2. The CDR3 is 12 amino acids. The V and J ends lost 6 bases and 6 bases, in that order; junction bases with no gene match: 3. CDR1 is SQVTM and CDR2 is ANQGSEA in the germline V gene. CDR3 in amino acids: CSVREGPNEQFF. CDR3 DNA sequence: TGCAGCGTGCGGGAGGGCCCCAATGAGCAGTTCTTC.

V gene TRBV28 combines with J gene TRBJ2-7; 11 positions agree with TRBD1. The CDR3 extends over 16 amino acids. Germline V lookup: CDR1 MDHEN, CDR2 SYDVKM. Losses at the gene ends were 6 bases for V and 4 bases for J; bases not matched to a gene: 11. The CDR3 spells CASRPQPGTGGYEQYF. The CDR3 DNA sequence: TGTGCCAGCAGGCCTCAACCCGGGACAGGGGGGTACGAGCAGTACTTC.

The rearrangement links TRBV28 to TRBJ1-1, with 8 bases that match TRBD1. CDR3 length equals 16 residues. V shed 5 bases, J shed 2 bases, and the junction held 10 bases outside the gene matches. CDR1 is MDHEN, CDR2 SYDVKM, per germline. The CDR3 spells CASSPIQGAHNTEAFF. The CDR3 bases are TGTGCCAGCAGTCCGATTCAGGGGGCCCATAACACTGAAGCTTTCTTT.

This clonotype was found many times. The genes are TRBV5-5 and TRBJ1-5; TRBD1 matches at 8 bases. From germline, CDR1 is SGHKS and CDR2 YYEKEE (reference sequence). This CDR3 has 16 residues. The V segment lost 4 bases and the J segment 1 base; nucleotides outside the gene matches: 7. The CDR3 reads CASSPTTGASNQPQHF. The CDR3 nucleotides read TGTGCCAGCAGCCCAACGACAGGGGCCAGCAATCAGCCCCAGCATTTT.

The chain is built from TRBV3-1 and TRBJ1-5; 9 bases match TRBD1. V shed 4 bases, J shed 4 bases, and the junction held 2 bases outside the gene matches. Germline V gene data show CDR1 as LGHDT and CDR2 as YNNKEL (reference sequence). There are 14 residues in the CDR3. In nucleotides, the CDR3 is TGTGCCAGCAGCCCCGGGACAGGGAATCAGCCCCAGCATTTT. Its protein is CASSPGTGNQPQHF.

This clonotype appeared a few times. J is TRBJ1-2 and V is TRBV7-2; TRBD1 agrees at 9 bases. With V trimmed by 5 bases and J by 5 bases, 9 bases remained unmatched. The CDR3 contains 15 residues. Germline CDR1 SGHTA, CDR2 FQGNSA. Here the CDR3 reads CASSVQGALGYGYTF. The CDR3 nucleotides read TGTGCCAGCAGCGTACAGGGGGCCCTGGGGTATGGCTACACCTTC.

The rearrangement joins TRBV12-5 to TRBJ2-7; 8 bases are shared with TRBD2. From germline, CDR1 is LGHNT and CDR2 FRNRAP. This CDR3 contains 13 residues. V lost 1 base and J lost 7; bases outside the gene matches: 3. The CDR3 bases are TGTGCTAGTGGTTTGGCGGGAGGGCTAGAGCAGTACTTC. This codes for CASGLAGGLEQYF.

This clonotype was seen at least ten times. This chain links TRBV5-4 with TRBJ2-7; possible D gene TRBD1, 6 bases. The CDR3 covers 14 residues. Germline loops: CDR1 SGHNT, CDR2 YYREEE (reference sequence). Trimming took off 0 bases at V and 3 bases at J, with 10 bases between the two ends. CDR3 in amino acids: CASSLGGQNYEQYF. Here the CDR3 DNA reads TGTGCCAGCAGCTTGGGAGGACAGAACTACGAGCAGTACTTC. The entire variable domain, with the rest obtained from reference TRBV5-4 and TRBJ2-7, is as follows: ETGVTQSPTHLIKTRGQQVTLRCSSQSGHNTVSWYQQALGQGPQFIFQYYREEENGRGNFPPRFSGLQFPNYSSELNVNALELDDSALYLCASSLGGQNYEQYFGPGTRLTVT.

This clonotype was recorded many times. This chain joins TRBV5-1 and TRBJ1-1; D call uncertain. Germline V CDR1 and CDR2: SGHRS, YFSETQ. The CDR3 totals 14 residues. Trimming took 2 bases from V and 3 from J, leaving 11 bases between them. CDR3 DNA: TGCGCCAGCAGCTTCGGGGTCGTCGACACTGAAGCTTTCTTT. This sequence encodes CASSFGVVDTEAFF.

The chain uses TRBV10-3 and TRBJ2-7, with 7 bases identical to TRBD2. The CDR3 has 13 amino acids. V gave up 4 bases and J gave up 4 bases; unmatched junction bases: 4. The V gene's germline CDR1 is ENHRY and CDR2 SYGVKD. In DNA, the CDR3 is TGTGCCATCAGTGTTGGGGAGGGTTACGAGCAGTACTTC. Translating gives CAISVGEGYEQYF.

The gene calls are TRBV6-2 or TRBV6-3 and TRBJ2-3; 8 positions match TRBD1. Trimming cost V 5 bases and J 3 bases; bases outside gene matches: 7. CDR3 length: 15 amino acids. Germline CDR1 and CDR2: MNHEY and SVGEGT. The CDR3 nucleotides are TGTGCCAGCAGTGCAAGACAGGGGAAGACAGATACGCAGTATTTT. This sequence encodes CASSARQGKTDTQYF.

This clonotype was seen more than once but under ten times. The chain carries TRBV6-2 or TRBV6-3 and TRBJ2-1; D may correspond to TRBD1 or TRBD2 (5 bases each). This CDR3 is 17 amino acids long. V dropped 2 bases and J dropped 4 bases, with 18 bases sitting between them. CDR1 and CDR2 from the germline V gene are MNHEY and SVGEGT. CDR3 DNA sequence: TGTGCCAGCAGTTACCTGGGGACCCTCGCCTTTTACAATGAGCAGTTCTTC. Amino acids: CASSYLGTLAFYNEQFF.

This clonotype was recorded many times. This sequence joins TRBV6-5 and TRBJ2-3, with 8 nucleotides matching TRBD2. Germline loops: CDR1 MNHEY, CDR2 SVGAGI. The trim removed 6 bases at V and 1 base at J, leaving 6 bases unmatched. The CDR3 extends over 15 amino acids. CDR3 bases: TGTGCCAGCAGGGAAGCGGGAGATCGCACAGATACGCAGTATTTT. Amino acid sequence: CASREAGDRTDTQYF.

In its sample, this clonotype was seen many times. CDR3 DNA sequence: TGCAGTGCTGACAGGGGGGGAAGCAATGAGCAGTTCTTC. Amino acid sequence: CSADRGGSNEQFF. The genes are TRBV20-1 and TRBJ2-1, with TRBD1 matching 9 bases. Germline trimming cut 5 bases from V and 6 bases from J; bases unmatched to any gene: 5. Germline assignment: CDR1 DFQATT and CDR2 SNEGSKA (reference sequence). The CDR3 runs to 13 residues.

There are many counts of this clonotype. The CDR3 coding sequence is TGTGCCAGCAGCTCGGGACGGACTAATCAGCCCCAGCATTTT. Its translation is CASSSGRTNQPQHF. The chain recombines TRBV7-9 with TRBJ1-5; a possible D gene is TRBD1 (5 bases). The V gene lost 4 bases and the J gene lost 4 bases, with 11 bases spanning the gap. This CDR3 is 14 amino acids long. Germline CDR1 reads SEHNR; CDR2 reads FQNEAQ (reference sequence).

In this sample, this clonotype turned up many times. The CDR3 sequence is CASSQDRAVYQQYF. The DNA of the CDR3 is TGTGCCAGCAGCCAAGATCGGGCTGTATACCAGCAGTACTTC. This chain links TRBV3-1 with TRBJ2-7, with D hard to call. There are 14 residues in the CDR3. Per the germline V gene, CDR1 is LGHDT and CDR2 is YNNKEL (reference sequence). V was pared by 0 bases and J by 8 bases, with 14 bases between.

This clonotype was seen a few times. The chain couples TRBV29-1 to TRBJ2-6; D unclear. V was pared by 7 bases and J by 0 bases, with 19 bases between. Germline V gene lookup returns CDR1 SQVTM and CDR2 ANQGSEA. The CDR3 is made up of 17 amino acids. The CDR3 region is CSARSGQTPSGANVLTF. CDR3 in DNA: TGCAGCGCTCGGTCTGGCCAAACACCCTCTGGGGCCAACGTCCTGACTTTC.

This clonotype was seen only a few times. The chain recombines TRBV28 with TRBJ2-1; D is unresolved. CDR1 and CDR2 (germline): MDHEN, SYDVKM. Trimming took off 4 bases at V and 7 bases at J, with 17 bases between the two ends. This CDR3 contains 15 residues. The DNA of the CDR3 is TGTGCCAGCAGTTCTTCTGGGGAACTCCGAAATGAGCAGTTCTTC. Translating it yields CASSSSGELRNEQFF.

Comment on this clonotype: This sequence may be a read error, since a much larger clone differs from it by one base. The rearrangement joins TRBV28 to TRBJ1-4, with D uncertain. Germline V gene data show CDR1 as MDHEN and CDR2 as SYDVKM. The CDR3 is made up of 11 amino acids. In nucleotides, the CDR3 is TGTGCCAGCTGTTTCTCGTCAGATCAGTTTTTT. It specifies CASCFSSDQFF.

In its sample, this clonotype was seen many times. V is TRBV12-3 or TRBV12-4 and J is TRBJ1-1, with D hard to call. The CDR3 runs to 12 residues. V was shortened by 5 bases and J by 9 bases, with 13 bases between the two germline ends. The CDR3 DNA is TGTGCCAGCAGTCATCGGACCTGGAAAGCTTTCTTT. Protein: CASSHRTWKAFF.

V is TRBV20-1 and J is TRBJ2-3, with TRBD2 matching over 10 bases. Germline V gene data show CDR1 as DFQATT and CDR2 as SNEGSKA (reference sequence). This CDR3 is 13 amino acids long. Trimming at V came to 1 base and at J to 5 bases, leaving 0 bases not matched to a gene. This chain's CDR3 is CSARASGRDTQYF. The CDR3 DNA reads TGCAGTGCTAGAGCTAGCGGGAGAGATACGCAGTATTTT.

This clonotype was counted a few times. CDR3 sequence: CASSLWENPYNEQFF. CDR3 nucleotides: TGTGCCAGCAGTTTATGGGAGAATCCCTACAATGAGCAGTTCTTC. The genes are TRBV28 and TRBJ2-1; unclear D gene. Trimming took off 0 bases at V and 2 bases at J, with 8 bases between the two ends. The germline gives CDR1 MDHEN, CDR2 SYDVKM. The CDR3 is 15 amino acids.

The chain joins TRBV7-8 to TRBJ1-2; the D gene is possibly TRBD1 (5 bases). This CDR3 has 16 residues. The ends were cut back, 5 bases at V and 2 bases at J, with 18 bases in the middle. The V gene's germline CDR1 is SGHVS and CDR2 FQNEAQ. Written as DNA, the CDR3 is TGTGCCAGCAGCCCCGGTCGGGCAGGGAGCAACTATGGCTACACCTTC. Amino acid sequence: CASSPGRAGSNYGYTF.

This clonotype has ten or more counts. V is TRBV29-1 and J is TRBJ2-5; no clear D gene. V shed 4 bases and J shed 9 bases, with 18 bases lying between them. Germline CDR1 and CDR2: SQVTM and ANQGSEA. CDR3 length: 13 amino acids. In DNA, the CDR3 is TGCAGCGTTGCCCCCGATATCCTTGGGGCCCAGTACTTC. Its protein is CSVAPDILGAQYF.

The chain joins TRBV29-1 to TRBJ2-1; 9 nucleotides match TRBD1. CDR3 length: 14 amino acids. V shed 3 bases, J shed 4 bases, and the junction held 4 bases outside the gene matches. Germline values: CDR1 SQVTM, CDR2 ANQGSEA. In DNA form, the CDR3 reads TGCAGCGTTGATGGGACAGGGATGTACAATGAGCAGTTCTTC. This sequence encodes CSVDGTGMYNEQFF.

This clonotype was seen only a few times. V is TRBV6-5 and J is TRBJ2-1; 7 bases line up with TRBD1. V trimming: 2 bases; J trimming: 0 bases; junction bases outside the gene matches: 22. The CDR3 length is 22 residues. CDR1 and CDR2 (germline): MNHEY, SVGAGI. The CDR3 coding sequence is TGTGCCAGCAGTTACGGTCGGGACAGTATCTTTCGCTACCCGAGCTCCTACAATGAGCAGTTCTTC. Its protein is CASSYGRDSIFRYPSSYNEQFF.

This clonotype was seen ten or more times. This chain joins TRBV28 and TRBJ1-5; D is uncertain. Per germline, CDR1 MDHEN and CDR2 SYDVKM. The CDR3 spans 13 residues. The V end was cut by 2 bases, the J end by 7 bases, with 9 bases between. The CDR3 coding sequence is TGTGCCAGCAGTTTACCGGCAGTCCAGCCCCAGCATTTT. Translating gives CASSLPAVQPQHF.